These 5 T cell receptor beta chains share one sample of origin, sequenced in a study of monozygotic twins with inflammatory bowel disease. TCRdb reprocessed the 5' RACE reads and stores each CDR3 protein as one record, lacking DNA. The record lists approximately 400,000 distinct CDR3 sequences, of which the ten most abundant hold 2.4%. Sequences were obtained from blood. The origin of the receptors is a human donor with ulcerative colitis or Crohn's disease, or a healthy co-twin of an affected twin (not recorded which).

The rearrangement links TRBV7-2 to TRBJ1-2; the D call from TCRdb, TRBD1, cannot be confirmed without DNA. The CDR3 extends over 14 amino acids. CDR1 and CDR2 from the germline V gene are SGHTA and FQGNSA. CDR3 amino acids: CASSRQPGSTGYTF.

The chain is built from TRBV12-3 or TRBV12-4 and TRBJ2-5; the D call of TRBD1 rests on TCRdb alone, since no DNA is present to check it. The CDR3 length is 17 residues. Here the CDR3 reads CASRRSGTGAFQETQYF.

This chain joins TRBV29-1 and TRBJ2-7. The CDR3 is 13 residues long. Germline CDR1 SQVTM, CDR2 ANQGSEA. CDR3 in amino acids: CSVVGVVGLEQYF.

The V gene is TRBV13, the J gene TRBJ1-1. The length of the CDR3 is 15 residues. Germline V gene lookup returns CDR1 PRHDT and CDR2 FYEKMQ (reference sequence). The CDR3 sequence is CASSLSQQLNTEAFF. Full variable domain (missing parts from reference TRBV13 and TRBJ1-1): AAGVIQSPRHLIKEKRETATLKCYPIPRHDTVYWYQQGPGQDPQFLISFYEKMQSDKGSIPDRFSAQQFSDYHSELNMSSLELGDSALYFCASSLSQQLNTEAFFGQGTRLTVV.

The chain combines TRBV12-3 or TRBV12-4 with TRBJ1-5; checking the TCRdb D call of TRBD1 is not possible without DNA. The CDR3 sequence is 14 residues long. The CDR3 protein is CASRGQISNQPQHF.